This T cell receptor beta chain was recovered during a study of T-cell reconstitution after alpha-beta-depleted transplantation in children. Notes on the study in general: Recipient T cells and thymic progenitors that survived were the source of the high TCRbeta diversity seen at day 60 in some patients. T-cell numbers and diversity one year post-transplant derived largely from freshly generated T cells. Alpha-beta T cells present about two months after transplant were reported to originate from several hundred expanded graft clones.

The CDR3 covers 15 residues. Germline V CDR1 and CDR2: LNHNV, YYDKDF (reference sequence). Preparation of the TCRbeta library was carried out with unique molecular identifiers. TCRdb used MiXCR to reprocess the PCR reads, holding one entry per CDR3 protein. Here the sample spans roughly 570,000 distinct CDR3 sequences, 25% to 30% being singletons. Concerning this clonotype itself: Antigen unknown. A read error may account for a junction end that differs from germline.

The source was PBMCs, collected before TCRalphabeta/CD19-depleted stem cell transplant. J is TRBJ2-6 and V is TRBV15; the D gene is possibly TRBD2 (5 bases). This clonotype was sampled from a boy less than two years old with Wiskott-Aldrich syndrome, due to receive a stem cell transplant. The CDR3, as DNA: TGTGCCACCAGCATGGGGAGCTCTTGGGCCAACGTCCTGACTTTC. This sequence encodes CATSMGSSWANVLTF. The full variable domain, completed using reference TRBV15 and TRBJ2-6, is DAMVIQNPRYQVTQFGKPVTLSCSQTLNHNVMYWYQQKSSQAPKLLFHYYDKDFNNEADTPDNFQSRRPNTSFCFLDIRSPGLGDTAMYLCATSMGSSWANVLTFGAGSRLTVL.